This TCR beta chain was obtained from a study of T cell repertoires in aging, cancer and after chemotherapy (dated by TCRdb to between 2019 and 2020). About the full investigation: The donors fell into six age groups ranging from 30 or younger to 70 or older, and each group had at least three individuals. In the hematological group, paired pre- and post-chemotherapy samples were obtained from chronic lymphocytic leukemia patients treated with fludarabine- or bendamustine-based regimens. To look at immunoaging and at how T cells reconstitute after chemotherapy, the study profiled TCR beta repertoires in peripheral blood from both healthy donors and cancer patients. Alongside 95 healthy donors serving as a reference group, the cohort included roughly 220 cancer patients, of whom approximately 94 had hematological cancers and 110 to 140 had solid cancers. The full dataset contained approximately 9.6 million TCR reads. What the study reported, not specific to this receptor: Hematological cancer patients had infiltration of lymphoid organs, and this infiltration may itself impair thymic emigration or peripheral T cell expansion. An increase in median generation probability over the chemotherapy interval was observed in both cancer cohorts, suggesting that the repertoire was reconstituted through rebound thymic output. Declining TCR diversity with age in healthy donors was mainly explained by loss of richness; in cancer patients, loss of evenness also contributed. The authors noted that the repertoire data do not allow conclusions about immunological memory after chemotherapy. Untreated patients with hematological or solid cancers showed significantly lower blood TCR diversity and higher clonality than age-matched healthy donors.

CDR1 and CDR2 (SGHNT, YYREEE) derive from the germline V gene (reference sequence). Trimmed from V: 4 bases; trimmed from J: 7 bases; junction bases lacking a gene match: 5. From its cysteine to its phenylalanine, the CDR3 spans 15 amino acids. The sequence is cut down to CDR3 DNA, 45 bases in frame from base 1. TCR beta rearrangements were amplified from genomic DNA extracted from peripheral blood rather than from sorted cells or RNA. Rearranged TRB sequences spanning V, D and J segments were amplified in a multiplex touch-down PCR with a mixed TRB-A/B primer pool. Illumina adapters and sample indices were attached to the amplicons in two consecutive PCR reactions using Phusion HS II polymerase. Amplicons were gel-purified using the NucleoSpin Gel and PCR Clean-up kit and were subsequently checked with Qubit and an Agilent 2100 Bioanalyzer. Sequencing of the libraries was done on an Illumina MiSeq with paired-end, single-indexed 600-cycle runs. Turning to the authors' computational methods: Processing of the TRB sequences was carried out with MiXCR versions 2.12 and 3.0.5. Each unique CDR3 nucleotide sequence counted as one clone, and only productive sequences with at least two reads were retained. The repertoire metrics were Shannon diversity, evenness, clonality (defined as one minus evenness), and alpha-parameterized diversity profiles covering alpha 0 to 5. The IGoR algorithm was used to calculate generation probabilities of clones in the paired pre- and post-chemotherapy samples. The public reads were reanalyzed by TCRdb: fastp trimming at Q25, MiXCR alignment, in-frame beta chains only. Each CDR3 protein gets just one entry, which takes the most common genes and DNA from the rows behind it. The authors' filters were not applied to this entry. The sample table shows around 5,000 distinct CDR3 sequences, and approximately 45% are seen once. Under 7% of the sample is taken by the ten largest.

Worth noting for this clonotype: The antigen this receptor binds is unknown. Base qualities were left out, and no much larger clone turns up one base away.

Sequenced: blood. The chain links TRBV5-4 with TRBJ1-4; 12 central nucleotides agree with TRBD1. The receptor was derived from a human donor with a blood cancer. CDR3 protein: CASSQRGQGAEKLFF. The DNA sequence is TGTGCCAGCAGCCAAAGGGGACAGGGGGCTGAAAAACTGTTTTTT.